This T cell receptor beta chain was identified in a study of cytomegalovirus exposure and HLA in healthy donors. Study-wide context: The same platform was used for the 110 or so validation repertoires and the approximately 670 first-cohort repertoires, a later analysis reported. Study findings and constraints: Altogether, 160 or so TCR beta chains were recorded as cytomegalovirus-associated. Rarity held for most TCR sequences, but there were some public TCRs that occurred in many donors.

Germline V gives CDR1 SGDLS, CDR2 YYNGEE. The CDR3 covers 15 residues. V shed 3 bases and J 3 bases; nucleotides not matched to a gene: 9. As regards this clone: Its specificity is not known.

From the approximately 120-subject validation cohort, which was separate from the roughly 620-subject first cohort, the donors were drawn. TCRdb's copy holds only in-frame clones and misses some; the assay was immunoSEQ multiplex PCR. Seen here are approximately 82,000 clones, approximately 93% observed once, and the top ten hold 0.65% to 0.8%. This chain uses TRBV9 with TRBJ2-7; 7 bases line up with TRBD2. The source is a man between 18 and 35 years old in good health and CMV-seronegative. The sequenced sample consisted of PBMCs. CDR3 loop: CASSAGEGPYYEQYF. CDR3 DNA: TGTGCCAGCAGCGCGGGGGAGGGGCCCTACTACGAGCAGTACTTC.